This T cell receptor (beta chain) originates from a study of T cell repertoires in cytomegalovirus infection. Looking at the study overall: Shared public TCR beta signatures pointed to both CMV infection and a matching HLA type.

TCRdb processed the reads anew with MiXCR; each CDR3 protein has one entry. Among roughly 200,000 distinct CDR3 sequences, about a sixth were seen once, and the ten largest hold 25%. This clonotype showed up many times. Antigen unknown. The V gene's germline CDR1 is SGHTA and CDR2 FQGNSA. This CDR3 is 15 amino acids long. V was pared by 5 bases and J by 8 bases, with 18 bases between. Study findings and constraints: HLA-C-restricted CMV-specific TCR beta clonotypes prevailed in the ex vivo response. Using cumulative public TCR beta family frequency, the authors identified those who carried CMV together with the relevant HLA.

This receptor was obtained from a human donor in good health (CMV status not recorded). Some clones in this sample may be carry-over from other donors' samples. The sequenced sample was CD8+ T cells from PBMCs. The chain has TRBV7-2 and TRBJ1-4; no clear D gene. The CDR3 DNA follows: TGTGCCAGCAGCAGACTACCGGGGTCACCAGAAAAACTGTTTTTT. This encodes CASSRLPGSPEKLFF.